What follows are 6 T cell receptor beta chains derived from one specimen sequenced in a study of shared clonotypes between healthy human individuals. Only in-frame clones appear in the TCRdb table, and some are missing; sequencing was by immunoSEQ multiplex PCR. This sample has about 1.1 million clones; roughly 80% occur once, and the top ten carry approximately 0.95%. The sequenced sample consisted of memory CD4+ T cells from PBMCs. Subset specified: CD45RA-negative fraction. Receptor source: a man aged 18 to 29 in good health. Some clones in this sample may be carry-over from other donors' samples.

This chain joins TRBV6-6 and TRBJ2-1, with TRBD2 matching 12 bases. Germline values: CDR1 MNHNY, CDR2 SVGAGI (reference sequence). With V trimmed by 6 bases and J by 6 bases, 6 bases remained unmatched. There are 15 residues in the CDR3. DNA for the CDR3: TGTGCCAGCAGAACTAGCGGGAGGTACAGCAATGAGCAGTTCTTC. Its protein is CASRTSGRYSNEQFF.

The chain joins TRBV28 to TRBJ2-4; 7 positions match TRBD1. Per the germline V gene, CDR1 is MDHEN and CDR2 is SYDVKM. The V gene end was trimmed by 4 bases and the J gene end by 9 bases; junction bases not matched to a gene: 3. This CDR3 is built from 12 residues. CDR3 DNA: TGTGCCAGCAGTTCCTCAGGGGGCATTCAGTACTTC. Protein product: CASSSSGGIQYF.

For the CDR3, the DNA is TGTGCCAGCAGCCCCGGGACAGGGGGCGTAGGCACTGAAGCTTTCTTT. It encodes CASSPGTGGVGTEAFF. This chain links TRBV7-9 with TRBJ1-1; 12 bases agree with TRBD1. CDR3 length: 16 residues. Germline V gene data show CDR1 as SEHNR and CDR2 as FQNEAQ (reference sequence). The J segment lost 4 bases and the V segment lost 5 bases, leaving 8 bases of the junction unmatched.

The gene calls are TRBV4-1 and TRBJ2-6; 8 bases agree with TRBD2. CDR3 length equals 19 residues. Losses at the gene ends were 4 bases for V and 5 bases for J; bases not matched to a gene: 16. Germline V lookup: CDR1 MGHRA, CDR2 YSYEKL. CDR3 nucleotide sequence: TGCGCCAGCAGCCCTATACCGGTAGCGGGATCTGGCTGGGCCAACGTCCTGACTTTC. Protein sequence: CASSPIPVAGSGWANVLTF.

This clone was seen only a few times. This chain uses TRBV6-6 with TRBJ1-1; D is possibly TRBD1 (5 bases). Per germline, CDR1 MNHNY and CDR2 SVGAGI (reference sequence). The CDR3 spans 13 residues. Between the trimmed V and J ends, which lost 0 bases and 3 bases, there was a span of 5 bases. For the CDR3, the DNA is TGTGCCAGCAGTTACTCCAGGGACACTGAAGCTTTCTTT. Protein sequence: CASSYSRDTEAFF.

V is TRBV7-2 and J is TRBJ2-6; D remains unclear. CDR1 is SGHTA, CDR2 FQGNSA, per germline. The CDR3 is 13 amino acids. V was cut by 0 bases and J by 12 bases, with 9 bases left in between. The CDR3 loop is CASSLALAPVLTF. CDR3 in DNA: TGTGCCAGCAGCTTAGCCTTAGCACCCGTCCTGACTTTC. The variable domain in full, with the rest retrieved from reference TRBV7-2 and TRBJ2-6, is GAGVSQSPSNKVTEKGKDVELRCDPISGHTALYWYRQSLGQGLEFLIYFQGNSAPDKSGLPSDRFSAERTGGSVSTLTIQRTQQEDSAVYLCASSLALAPVLTFGAGSRLTVL.